This T cell receptor (beta chain) was sequenced during a study of a mutant IDH1 vaccine in newly diagnosed glioma. Specified time point: week 35, safety follow-up. With topical imiquimod, each dose of the vaccine consisted of 300 ug of mutant IDH1 20-mer peptide. Assay: immunoSEQ multiplex PCR; the TCRdb copy retains only in-frame clones and omits some. The sample holds about 56,000 clones; less than 90% are singletons and the top ten take roughly 1.5%. For this clone: Its antigen is unidentified.

With 1 base removed from V and 15 bases from J, the gap between germline ends came to 10 bases. The CDR3 has 11 residues. Per germline, CDR1 MNHNS and CDR2 SASEGT. Specimen: PBMCs, collected from a glioma patient whose treatment included an IDH1 peptide vaccine. J is TRBJ2-1 and V is TRBV6-1, with D uncertain. The sequence derives from a man aged 40-50 years with glioma. The CDR3 loop reads CASSEDQLGFF. DNA for the CDR3: TGTGCCAGCAGTGAAGATCAGCTAGGGTTCTTC.